A single sample gave rise to the 27 T cell receptor beta chains below, sequenced in a study of CD8+CD57+ T cells in acquired aplastic anemia. TCR beta VDJ combinations and CDR3 sequences were profiled from genomic DNA. Each CDR3 protein is one row after TCRdb ran MiXCR on the reads. In the table there are about 81,000 distinct CDR3 sequences, approximately 46% of which are singletons. Sequencing input: sorted CD4+, CD8+, or CD8+CD57+ T cells (not recorded which) from PBMCs. All receptors derive from a human donor in good health, serving as a control.

V and J are TRBV28 and TRBJ2-7, with TRBD2 matching 7 bases. CDR3 length equals 14 residues. CDR1 MDHEN and CDR2 SYDVKM come from the germline V gene. The ends lost 5 bases at V and 3 bases at J; junction bases unmatched: 7. CDR3 sequence: CASSGDYRVYEQYF. The CDR3 DNA sequence: TGTGCCAGCAGTGGGGACTACCGCGTCTACGAGCAGTACTTC.

The CDR3 nucleotides read TGTGCCACCAGCAGAGATAGAGAGCTAGAGACCCAGTACTTC. It yields the protein CATSRDRELETQYF. The chain has TRBV15 and TRBJ2-5, with unresolved D. CDR1 and CDR2 from the germline V gene are LNHNV and YYDKDF (reference sequence). V lost 0 bases to trimming and J lost 4 bases, with 9 bases between them. The CDR3 consists of 14 residues. The full variable domain, completed using reference TRBV15 and TRBJ2-5, is DAMVIQNPRYQVTQFGKPVTLSCSQTLNHNVMYWYQQKSSQAPKLLFHYYDKDFNNEADTPDNFQSRRPNTSFCFLDIRSPGLGDTAMYLCATSRDRELETQYFGPGTRLLVL.

V usage is TRBV9 and J usage is TRBJ1-5, with 7 bases aligning to TRBD1. This CDR3 has 15 amino acids. V lost 8 bases and J lost 3; bases outside the gene matches: 11. Per the germline V gene, CDR1 is SGDLS and CDR2 is YYNGEE. DNA for the CDR3: TGTGCCAGTCGCAGACAGGGACTTTCCAATCAGCCCCAGCATTTT. Its translation: CASRRQGLSNQPQHF.

V is TRBV15 and J is TRBJ2-7, with D maybe TRBD1 (5 bases). The CDR3 length is 15 residues. V dropped 1 base and J dropped 0 bases, with 10 bases sitting between them. Germline CDR1 is LNHNV and CDR2 is YYDKDF (reference sequence). The CDR3 DNA follows: TGTGCCACCAGCAGAGTCGACAGAGCCTCCTACGAGCAGTACTTC. Protein: CATSRVDRASYEQYF.

This clonotype was seen just once. The rearrangement uses TRBV7-9 and TRBJ1-2; TRBD1 aligns across 9 bases. Trimming took 4 bases from V and 2 from J; bases not matched to a gene: 5. Germline V gene lookup returns CDR1 SEHNR and CDR2 FQNEAQ (reference sequence). The CDR3 is 15 amino acids. CDR3 loop: CASSSTGGENYGYTF. As DNA, the CDR3 is TGTGCCAGCAGCTCCACAGGGGGCGAGAACTATGGCTACACCTTC.

CDR3 protein: CASSEWTGNTEAFF. In nucleotides, the CDR3 is TGTGCCAGCAGCGAATGGACAGGGAACACTGAAGCTTTCTTT. The rearrangement links TRBV9 to TRBJ1-1, with TRBD1 matching 7 bases. The CDR3 is made up of 14 amino acids. V lost 3 bases and J lost 1; bases outside the gene matches: 3. CDR1 and CDR2 (germline): SGDLS, YYNGEE.

This chain connects TRBV7-8 to TRBJ1-3; TRBD1 matches at 10 bases. V dropped 5 bases and J dropped 2; count of bases not matched to a gene: 3. The CDR3 runs 15 residues. Germline V lookup: CDR1 SGHVS, CDR2 FQNEAQ. This CDR3 is CASSMGQGTGNTIYF. The CDR3 bases are TGTGCCAGCAGCATGGGACAGGGGACTGGAAACACCATATATTTT.

The chain uses TRBV10-1 and TRBJ2-5, with D possibly being TRBD2 (7 bases). The CDR3 runs to 16 residues. The V gene lost 3 bases and the J gene lost 3 bases, with 17 bases spanning the gap. The germline V gene encodes CDR1 WNHNN and CDR2 SYGVQD (reference sequence). CDR3 residues: CASSESSGGNKETQYF. CDR3 nucleotides: TGCGCCAGCAGTGAATCGTCGGGGGGCAACAAAGAGACCCAGTACTTC.

The chain links TRBV15 to TRBJ2-3; D might be TRBD2 (6 bases). V lost 4 bases and J lost 5, with 19 bases in between. CDR3 length equals 16 residues. Germline loops: CDR1 LNHNV, CDR2 YYDKDF (reference sequence). This CDR3 reads CATSTELERAGDTQYF. The CDR3 coding sequence is TGTGCCACCAGCACAGAGTTGGAGCGAGCGGGAGATACGCAGTATTTT.

This sequence joins TRBV12-3 or TRBV12-4 and TRBJ1-4, with D tentatively TRBD1 (5 bases). V shed 5 bases and J shed 3 bases, with 13 bases lying between them. CDR3 length equals 15 residues. The CDR3 DNA reads as TGTGCCAGCAGTCCTGCCGGGACCCCTAATGAAAAACTGTTTTTT. Its protein product is CASSPAGTPNEKLFF.

This clonotype was seen many times. The CDR3 spells CASSLEDRGRGTEAFF. The CDR3 region has the DNA TGTGCCAGCAGCTTAGAAGACAGGGGGCGCGGGACTGAAGCTTTCTTT. The V and J genes are TRBV7-6 and TRBJ1-1; 10 bases are a match to TRBD1. Trimming cost V 1 base and J 5 bases; bases outside gene matches: 7. The CDR3 covers 16 residues. The germline gives CDR1 SGHVS, CDR2 FNYEAQ.

The sample holds many counts of this clonotype. This rearrangement joins TRBV9 to TRBJ2-3, with 9 bases identical to TRBD2. Germline values: CDR1 SGDLS, CDR2 YYNGEE. Losses at the gene ends were 3 bases for V and 5 bases for J; bases not matched to a gene: 10. CDR3 length equals 16 residues. The CDR3 region is CASSAAQRGVQDTQYF. The CDR3 coding sequence is TGTGCCAGCAGCGCAGCTCAGCGGGGGGTACAAGATACGCAGTATTTT.

About this clonotype itself: Just one base apart from a much larger clone, this may be a read error. This chain links TRBV6-1 with TRBJ1-6; TRBD1 is a possible D gene (6 bases). CDR1 and CDR2 (germline): MNHNS, SASEGT. The CDR3 loop spans 16 amino acids. The V gene lost 11 bases and the J gene lost 10 bases, with 27 bases spanning the gap. CDR3 coding DNA: TGTGCCTGCACCAGAAGGGGGGGGGCCGAAGGGTCACCCCTCCACTTT. It translates to CACTRRGGAEGSPLHF.

Comments on this clonotype: The DNA is left out, because the CDR3 cannot be placed on it with certainty; the CDR3 is given as TCRdb lists it. The rearrangement joins TRBV7-6 to TRBJ2-7; the table's D call, TRBD2, was not checked against the DNA. Counting both end residues, the CDR3 totals 21 amino acids. Per germline, CDR1 SGHVS and CDR2 FNYEAQ. CDR3 protein: CASSFSVTETQYFGEIYEQYF.

Only a few counts were recorded for this clonotype. A much larger clone differs by one base, so this may be a read error. The chain couples TRBV20-1 to TRBJ1-6; no firm D call. The V end was cut by 1 base, the J end by 9 bases, with 10 bases between. Germline loops: CDR1 DFQATT, CDR2 SNEGSKA (reference sequence). The CDR3 spans 13 residues. The CDR3 region is CSARVTESSPLHF. Here the CDR3 DNA reads TGCAGTGCTAGAGTGACGGAGAGTTCACCCCTCCACTTT.

This clonotype occurred many times. The chain employs TRBV9 and TRBJ1-6, with D possibly matching TRBD1 (5 bases). This CDR3 is 16 amino acids long. Germline values: CDR1 SGDLS, CDR2 YYNGEE. The ends were cut back, 4 bases at V and 7 bases at J, with 18 bases in the middle. CDR3 residues: CASSPTGGGGNSPLHF. As DNA, the CDR3 is TGTGCCAGCAGCCCCACGGGGGGTGGGGGGAATTCACCCCTCCACTTT.

This clonotype was detected only once. The junction departs from germline at one end; a sequencing error may be responsible. This chain joins TRBV7-8 and TRBJ2-7, with D tentatively TRBD1 (6 bases). Germline CDR1 and CDR2: SGHVS and FQNEAQ. The CDR3 covers 14 residues. The CDR3 loop is CASSLTQGRHEQCF. The CDR3 bases are TGTGCCAGCAGTTTAACTCAGGGGAGACACGAGCAGTGCTTC.

A remark on this clonotype: This may come from a read error, since a much larger clone is one base off. The V gene is TRBV7-2, the J gene TRBJ2-3; D unclear. Germline CDR1 reads SGHTA; CDR2 reads FQGNSA. The V end was cut by 5 bases, the J end by 5 bases, with 5 bases between. CDR3 length: 11 residues. In DNA, the CDR3 is TGTGCCAGCAGCGGGATAGATACGCAGTATTTT. Translating gives CASSGIDTQYF.

The chain links TRBV24-1 to TRBJ2-7, with D unresolved. The CDR3 length is 13 residues. V dropped 6 bases and J dropped 1 base, with 9 bases sitting between them. Germline lookup yields CDR1 KGHDR and CDR2 SFDVKD. The CDR3 nucleotides are TGTGCCACCAGTTTGGACGGATCCTACGAGCAGTACTTC. Amino acid sequence: CATSLDGSYEQYF.

In the case of this clonotype: At one of its ends the junction is not consistent with the germline gene, which may arise from a read error. The V gene is TRBV4-1, the J gene TRBJ2-3; a weak D match, TRBD1 (5 bases). Per germline, CDR1 MGHRA and CDR2 YSYEKL. There are 15 residues in the CDR3. DNA for the CDR3: TGTGCCAGCAGCCAAGATCTAGGGGCGACAGATACGCAGTATTTT. Translating gives CASSQDLGATDTQYF.

With respect to this clonotype: A read error may explain this, as a much larger clone is one base away. The chain recombines TRBV20-1 with TRBJ2-1; D remains ambiguous. Trimming pared 0 bases from V and 8 bases from J, leaving 5 bases between. The germline gives CDR1 DFQATT, CDR2 SNEGSKA (reference sequence). The CDR3 is 11 amino acids. The CDR3 coding sequence is TGCAGTGCTAGAGATGGCGATGAGCAGTTCTTC. It translates to CSARDGDEQFF.

The rearrangement joins TRBV30 to TRBJ2-1; 12 bases match TRBD2. The length of the CDR3 is 14 residues. In germline, CDR1 is GTSNPN, CDR2 SVGIG (reference sequence). The V segment lost 2 bases and the J segment 9 bases; nucleotides outside the gene matches: 5. The CDR3 bases are TGTGCCTGGAGTTCTCTAGCGGGAGGGGGTGAGCAGTTCTTC. This sequence encodes CAWSSLAGGGEQFF.

This clonotype was recorded many times. This rearrangement joins TRBV5-1 to TRBJ1-6, with a tentative D call TRBD1 (6 bases). The ends were cut back, 2 bases at V and 7 bases at J, with 10 bases in the middle. This CDR3 is 14 amino acids long. Per the germline V gene, CDR1 is SGHRS and CDR2 is YFSETQ. The CDR3 loop is CASSFGGENSPLHF. The CDR3 coding sequence is TGCGCCAGCAGCTTCGGGGGCGAGAATTCACCCCTCCACTTT. Supplemented by reference TRBV5-1 and TRBJ1-6, the full variable domain reads KAGVTQTPRYLIKTRGQQVTLSCSPISGHRSVSWYQQTPGQGLQFLFEYFSETQRNKGNFPGRFSGRQFSNSRSEMNVSTLELGDSALYLCASSFGGENSPLHFGNGTRLTVT.

The chain carries TRBV19 and TRBJ1-3; 8 bases align to TRBD1. Germline CDR1 LNHDA, CDR2 SQIVND (reference sequence). The CDR3 is made up of 17 amino acids. V shed 6 bases, J shed 4 bases, and the junction held 14 bases outside the gene matches. CDR3 region: CASSRILSTGAGNTIYF. The CDR3 region has the DNA TGTGCCAGTAGCAGAATATTATCGACAGGGGCCGGAAACACCATATATTTT. Full variable domain (rest looked up from reference TRBV19 and TRBJ1-3): DGGITQSPKYLFRKEGQNVTLSCEQNLNHDAMYWYRQDPGQGLRLIYYSQIVNDFQKGDIAEGYSVSREKKESFPLTVTSAQKNPTAFYLCASSRILSTGAGNTIYFGEGSWLTVV.

The gene calls are TRBV6-5 and TRBJ2-7, with TRBD1 matching 10 bases. The germline V gene encodes CDR1 MNHEY and CDR2 SVGAGI. V trimming: 5 bases; J trimming: 5 bases; junction bases outside the gene matches: 12. CDR3 length: 16 amino acids. For the CDR3, the DNA is TGTGCCAGCAGTCACCTCCCGGGACAGGGGAGGAACGAGCAGTACTTC. As protein: CASSHLPGQGRNEQYF.

The chain uses TRBV25-1 and TRBJ2-3; 9 nucleotides line up with TRBD1. Germline lookup yields CDR1 MGHDK and CDR2 SYGVNS. V shed 4 bases and J 6 bases; nucleotides not matched to a gene: 8. This CDR3 is 15 amino acids long. The CDR3 region has the DNA TGTGCCAGCAGTGCCCTAGCGACAGGGGGGGATACGCAGTATTTT. This gives the protein CASSALATGGDTQYF.

This clonotype was picked up one time. The CDR3 reads CASSVDSLDEQFF. Here the CDR3 DNA reads TGTGCCAGCAGCGTCGACTCCCTCGATGAGCAGTTCTTC. V and J are TRBV9 and TRBJ2-1; D remains unclear. In germline, CDR1 is SGDLS, CDR2 YYNGEE. CDR3 length: 13 residues. The ends were cut back, 2 bases at V and 8 bases at J, with 11 bases in the middle.